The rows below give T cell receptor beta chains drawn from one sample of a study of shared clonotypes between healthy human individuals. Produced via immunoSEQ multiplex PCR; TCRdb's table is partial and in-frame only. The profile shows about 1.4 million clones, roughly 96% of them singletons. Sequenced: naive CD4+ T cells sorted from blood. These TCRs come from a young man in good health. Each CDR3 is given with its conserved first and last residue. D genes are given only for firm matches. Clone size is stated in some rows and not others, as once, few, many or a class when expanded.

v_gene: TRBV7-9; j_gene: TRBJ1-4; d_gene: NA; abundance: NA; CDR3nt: TGTGCCAGCGAGCTCACGGGGGGGGGAAAACTGTTTTTT; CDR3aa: CASELTGGGKLFF
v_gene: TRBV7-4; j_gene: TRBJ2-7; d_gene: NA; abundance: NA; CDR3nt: TGTGCCAGCAGTTGCGAACCCCGGGAAAGGAATTACGAGCAGTACTTC; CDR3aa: CASSCEPRERNYEQYF
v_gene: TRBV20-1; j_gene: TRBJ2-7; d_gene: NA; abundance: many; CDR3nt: TGCAGTGCTAGTGACCACGAGCAGTACTTC; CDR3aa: CSASDHEQYF
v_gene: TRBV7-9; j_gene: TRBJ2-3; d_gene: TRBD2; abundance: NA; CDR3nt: TGTGCCAGCAGCCTCGGGACTACCATAACAGATACGCAGTATTTT; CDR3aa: CASSLGTTITDTQYF
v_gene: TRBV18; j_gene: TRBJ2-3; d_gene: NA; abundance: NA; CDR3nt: TGTGCCAGCTCACCACCAAGGGACAACACAGATACGCAGTATTTT; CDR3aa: CASSPPRDNTDTQYF
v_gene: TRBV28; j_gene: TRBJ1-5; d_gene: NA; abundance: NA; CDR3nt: TGTGCCAGCAGTTTCAGGGGTTTTCAGCCCCAGCATTTT; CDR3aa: CASSFRGFQPQHF
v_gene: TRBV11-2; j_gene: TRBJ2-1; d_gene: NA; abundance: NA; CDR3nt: TGTGCCAGCAGCCGAAGCTCCACATACAATGAGCAGTTCTTC; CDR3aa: CASSRSSTYNEQFF
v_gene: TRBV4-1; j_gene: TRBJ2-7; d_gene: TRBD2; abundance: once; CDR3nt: TGCGCCAGCAGCCAAGGAAAAAGCGGGAGGGCCTGGGAGCAGTACTTC; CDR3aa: CASSQGKSGRAWEQYF
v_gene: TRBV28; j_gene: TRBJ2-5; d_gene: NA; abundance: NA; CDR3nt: TGTGCCAGCAGTTTATATGGGGAAGAGACCCAGTACTTC; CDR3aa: CASSLYGEETQYF
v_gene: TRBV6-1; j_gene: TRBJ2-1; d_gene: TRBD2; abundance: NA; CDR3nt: TGTGCCAGCCTAACGGGAGGGCCCATCAATGAGCAGTTCTTC; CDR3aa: CASLTGGPINEQFF
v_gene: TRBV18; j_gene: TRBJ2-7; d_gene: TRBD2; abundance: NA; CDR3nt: TGTGCCAGCTCAAGACAAACTAGCGGGAGCTCCTACGAGCAGTACTTC; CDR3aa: CASSRQTSGSSYEQYF
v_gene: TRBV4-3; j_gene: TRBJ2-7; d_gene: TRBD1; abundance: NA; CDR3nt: TGCGCCAGCAGCCAAGATAGGGGACAGGGCTACGAGCAGTACTTC; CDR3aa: CASSQDRGQGYEQYF
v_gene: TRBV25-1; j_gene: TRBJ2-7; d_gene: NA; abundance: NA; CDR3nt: TGTGCCAGCAGTGAATGGATCAGGGACATAGAGGCCTACGAGCAGTACTTC; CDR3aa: CASSEWIRDIEAYEQYF
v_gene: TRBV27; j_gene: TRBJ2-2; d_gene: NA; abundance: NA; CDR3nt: TGTGCCAGCAGCCGACAGGTGCAAACCGGGGAGCTGTTTTTT; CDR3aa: CASSRQVQTGELFF
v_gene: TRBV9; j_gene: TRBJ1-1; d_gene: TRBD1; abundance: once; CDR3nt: TGTGCCAGCAGCTATTCGACAGGGGGAGTCACTGAAGCTTTCTTT; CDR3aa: CASSYSTGGVTEAFF
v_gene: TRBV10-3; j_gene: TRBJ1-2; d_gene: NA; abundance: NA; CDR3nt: TGTGCCATCAGTGTGGGCTCGCTTGGCTACACCTTC; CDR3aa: CAISVGSLGYTF
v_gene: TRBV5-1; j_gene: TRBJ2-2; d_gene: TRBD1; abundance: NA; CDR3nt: TGCGCCAGCAGCTCATCCGGGACAGGGATCACCGGGGAGCTGTTTTTT; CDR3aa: CASSSSGTGITGELFF
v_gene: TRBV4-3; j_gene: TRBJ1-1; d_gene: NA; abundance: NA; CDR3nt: TGCGCCAGCAGCCAAGAGCCGGGATCCATGAACACTGAAGCTTTCTTT; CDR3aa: CASSQEPGSMNTEAFF
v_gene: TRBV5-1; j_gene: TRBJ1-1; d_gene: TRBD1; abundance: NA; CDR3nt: TGCGCCAGCAGCTCTCGACAGGGAGGTGTAGCTTTCTTT; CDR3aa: CASSSRQGGVAFF
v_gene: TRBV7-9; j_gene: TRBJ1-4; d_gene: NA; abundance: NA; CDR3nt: TGTGCCAGCAGCCCCCCCAGTTATAATGAAAAACTGTTTTTT; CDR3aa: CASSPPSYNEKLFF
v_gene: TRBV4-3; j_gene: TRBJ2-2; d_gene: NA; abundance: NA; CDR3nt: TGCGCCAGCTCTCGGGCATCCGGAGCTGCCGGGGAGCTGTTTTTT; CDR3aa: CASSRASGAAGELFF
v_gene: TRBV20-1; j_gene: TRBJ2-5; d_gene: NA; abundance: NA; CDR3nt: TGCAGTGCTAGGTCCCGAGAGACCCAGTACTTC; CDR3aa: CSARSRETQYF
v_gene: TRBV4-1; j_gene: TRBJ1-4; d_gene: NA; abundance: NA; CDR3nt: TGCGCCAGCAGCCAAGTAAAGGCGTTTAATGAAAAACTGTTTTTT; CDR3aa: CASSQVKAFNEKLFF
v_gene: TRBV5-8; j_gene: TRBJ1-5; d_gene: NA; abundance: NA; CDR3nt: TGTGCCAGCGGGGCAGGGCGGGATCAGCCCCAGCATTTT; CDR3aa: CASGAGRDQPQHF
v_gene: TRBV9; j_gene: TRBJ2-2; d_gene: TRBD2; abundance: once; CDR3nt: TGTGCCAGCAGCGCTGGACTAGCTAACGGGGAGCTGTTTTTT; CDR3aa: CASSAGLANGELFF
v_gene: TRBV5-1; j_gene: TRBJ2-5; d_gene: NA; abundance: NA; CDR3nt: TGCGCCAGCAGCTTGGCTGGTGTCGGCGGCCAAGAGACCCAGTACTTC; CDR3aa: CASSLAGVGGQETQYF
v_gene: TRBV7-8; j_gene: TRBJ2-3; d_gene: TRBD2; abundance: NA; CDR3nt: TGTGCCAGCAGCTTACGACTAGCGGGAAGCACAGATACGCAGTATTTT; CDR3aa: CASSLRLAGSTDTQYF
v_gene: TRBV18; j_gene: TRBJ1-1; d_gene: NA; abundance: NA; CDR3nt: TGTGCCAGCTCTCATAGGACAATTATGAACACTGAAGCTTTCTTT; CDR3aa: CASSHRTIMNTEAFF
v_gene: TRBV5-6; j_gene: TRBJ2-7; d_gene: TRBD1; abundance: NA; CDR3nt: TGTGCCAGCAGCCTGGTCGGACAGGGAGAGCTCTACGAGCAGTACTTC; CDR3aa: CASSLVGQGELYEQYF
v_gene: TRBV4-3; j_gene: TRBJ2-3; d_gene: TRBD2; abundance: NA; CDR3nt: TGCGCCAGCAGTCAACCTAGCGGGGGGAGCACAGATACGCAGTATTTT; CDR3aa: CASSQPSGGSTDTQYF
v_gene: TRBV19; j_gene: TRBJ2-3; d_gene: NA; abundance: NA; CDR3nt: TGTGCCAGTAGTATAAGCCGTGGGGGCACAGATACGCAGTATTTT; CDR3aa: CASSISRGGTDTQYF
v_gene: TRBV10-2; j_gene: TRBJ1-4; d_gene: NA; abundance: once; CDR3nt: TGCGCCAGCAGTGAGTTCTTGAGCGGCTTTGAAAAACTGTTTTTT; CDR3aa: CASSEFLSGFEKLFF
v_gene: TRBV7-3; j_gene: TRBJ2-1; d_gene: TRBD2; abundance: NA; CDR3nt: TGTGCCAGCAGCTTAACCGGGACTAGCGCGGATGAGCAGTTCTTC; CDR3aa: CASSLTGTSADEQFF
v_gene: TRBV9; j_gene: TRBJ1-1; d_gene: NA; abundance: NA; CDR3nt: TGTGCCAGCAGCGTAGAGGTCCAGGGAAACACTGAAGCTTCCTTT; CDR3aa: CASSVEVQGNTEASF
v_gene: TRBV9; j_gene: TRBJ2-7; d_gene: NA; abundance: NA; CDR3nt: TGTGCCAGCAGCGTAAGTGGCTACGAGCAGTACTTC; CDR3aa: CASSVSGYEQYF
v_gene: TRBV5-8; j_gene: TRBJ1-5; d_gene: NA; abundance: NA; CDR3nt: TGTGCCAGCAGCCCCGGGACACCCTCAACAGGCAGCAATCAGCCCCAGCATTTT; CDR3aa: CASSPGTPSTGSNQPQHF
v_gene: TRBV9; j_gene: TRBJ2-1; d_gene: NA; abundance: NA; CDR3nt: TGTGCCAGCAGCGTAGAGGGTTTTGCGGTCGGTGAGCAGTTCTTC; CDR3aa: CASSVEGFAVGEQFF
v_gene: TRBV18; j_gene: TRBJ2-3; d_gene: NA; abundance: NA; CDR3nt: TGTGCCAGCTCACCCCTTGTCACAGATACGCAGTATTTT; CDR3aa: CASSPLVTDTQYF
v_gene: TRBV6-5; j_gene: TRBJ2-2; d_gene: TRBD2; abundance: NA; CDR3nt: TGTGCCAGCAGCCCGCCGGGACTATTCACCGGGGAGCTGTTTTTT; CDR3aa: CASSPPGLFTGELFF
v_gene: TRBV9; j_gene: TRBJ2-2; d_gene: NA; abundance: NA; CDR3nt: TGTGCCAGCAGCCGATCGAACACCGGGGAGCTGTTTTTT; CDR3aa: CASSRSNTGELFF
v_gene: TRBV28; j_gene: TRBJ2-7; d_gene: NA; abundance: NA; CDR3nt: TGTGCCAGCAGTTTTTCTCTCTACGAGCAGTACTTC; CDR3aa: CASSFSLYEQYF
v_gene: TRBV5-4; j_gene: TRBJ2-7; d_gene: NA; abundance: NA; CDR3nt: TGTGCCAGCAGCTTAAAGAGGGACGAGCAGTACTTC; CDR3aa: CASSLKRDEQYF
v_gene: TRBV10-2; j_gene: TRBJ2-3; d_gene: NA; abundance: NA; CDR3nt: TGCGCCAGCAGTCTCCGTTGGTCTAACAAAGATACGCAGTATTTT; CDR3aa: CASSLRWSNKDTQYF